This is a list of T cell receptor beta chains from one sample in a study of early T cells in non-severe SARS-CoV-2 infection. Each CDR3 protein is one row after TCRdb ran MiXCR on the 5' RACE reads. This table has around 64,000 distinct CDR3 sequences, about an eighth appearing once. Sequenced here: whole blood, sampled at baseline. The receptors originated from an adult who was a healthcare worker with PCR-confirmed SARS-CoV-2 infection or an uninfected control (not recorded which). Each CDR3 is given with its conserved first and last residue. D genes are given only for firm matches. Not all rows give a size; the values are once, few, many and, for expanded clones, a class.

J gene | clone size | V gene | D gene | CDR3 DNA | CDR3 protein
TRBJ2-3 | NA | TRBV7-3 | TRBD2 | TGTGCCAGCAGCTTGGGCGGGAGTTTTTCAGATACGCAGTATTTT | CASSLGGSFSDTQYF
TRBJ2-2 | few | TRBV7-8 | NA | TGTGCCAGCATCGGGGGGCGACCGGACACCGGGGAGCTGTTTTTT | CASIGGRPDTGELFF
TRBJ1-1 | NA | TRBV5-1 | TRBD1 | TGCGCCAGCCACAGGGGCGGGCTTAATGAAGCTTTCTTT | CASHRGGLNEAFF
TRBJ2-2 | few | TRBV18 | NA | TGTGCCAGCTCACCATCCGTCGAGGCCACCGGGGAGCTGTTTTTT | CASSPSVEATGELFF
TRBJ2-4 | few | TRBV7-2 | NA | TGTGCCAGCAGCTTAGACGAGGGATTAAAAAACATTCAGTACTTC | CASSLDEGLKNIQYF
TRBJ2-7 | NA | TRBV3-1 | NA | TGTGCCAGCAGCCAACTGGGGAACTCCTACGAGCAGTACTTC | CASSQLGNSYEQYF
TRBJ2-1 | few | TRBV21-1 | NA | TGTGCCAGCAGCAAATGTGGGAGGGCCCGGCATGAGCAGTTCTTC | CASSKCGRARHEQFF
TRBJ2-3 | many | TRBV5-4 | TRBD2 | TGTGCCAGCAGCTCTAGCGGGAACACAGATACGCAGTATTTT | CASSSSGNTDTQYF
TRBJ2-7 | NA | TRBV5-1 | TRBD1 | TGCGCCAGCAGCTGGACAGGGCAAGCCTACGAGCAGTACTTC | CASSWTGQAYEQYF
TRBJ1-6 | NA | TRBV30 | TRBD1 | TGTGCCTGGAGTGTAGGGACAGATAATTCACCCCTCCACTTT | CAWSVGTDNSPLHF
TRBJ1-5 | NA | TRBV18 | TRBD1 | TGTGCCAGCTCGCCGGGACAGGGGGGTCAGCCCCAGCATTTT | CASSPGQGGQPQHF
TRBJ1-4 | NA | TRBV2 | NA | TGTGCCACTTCTTTTAGTAGTGGAGAGAATGAAAAACTGTTTTTT | CATSFSSGENEKLFF
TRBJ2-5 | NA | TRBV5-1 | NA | TGCGCCAGCAGCTTGGCTGGGGCAGGGATATCAGAGACCCAGTACTTC | CASSLAGAGISETQYF
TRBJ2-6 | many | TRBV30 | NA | TGTGCCTGGACCACTGGGGGGTTCGGGGCCAACGTCCTGACTTTC | CAWTTGGFGANVLTF
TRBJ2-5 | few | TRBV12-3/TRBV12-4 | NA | TGTGCCAGCAGTTTAGGAGCTTCGGGGGAGACCCAGTACTTC | CASSLGASGETQYF
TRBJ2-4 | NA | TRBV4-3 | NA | TGCGCCAGCAGCCAAGATACACAGGGAGTAAACATTCAGTACTTC | CASSQDTQGVNIQYF
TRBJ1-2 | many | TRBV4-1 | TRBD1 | TGCGCCAGCAGAGAGACAGGGGACCCCTATGGCTACACCTTC | CASRETGDPYGYTF
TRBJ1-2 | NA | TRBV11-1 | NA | TGTGCCAGCAGCCGGGCGGGCCATGGCTACACCTTC | CASSRAGHGYTF
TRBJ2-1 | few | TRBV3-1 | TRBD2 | TGTGCCAGCAGCCCGCCAAGCCACACTAGCGCCTCGGGGAATGAGCAGTTCTTC | CASSPPSHTSASGNEQFF
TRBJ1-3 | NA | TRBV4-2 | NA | TGTGCCAGCAGCCAAGTTGAATCAACCATATATTTT | CASSQVESTIYF
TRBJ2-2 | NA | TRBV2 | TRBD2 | TGTGCCAGCACAGCGGGGCCCTCCACCGGGGAGCTGTTTTTT | CASTAGPSTGELFF
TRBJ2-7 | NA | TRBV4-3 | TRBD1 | TGCGCCAGCAGCCAACCGACAGGGCCCTACGAGCAGTACTTC | CASSQPTGPYEQYF
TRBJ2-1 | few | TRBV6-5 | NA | TGTGCCAGCAGTTACTCGGCCAGGCCTCGGAATGAGCAGTTCTTC | CASSYSARPRNEQFF
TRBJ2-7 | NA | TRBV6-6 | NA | TGTGCCAGCAGGACTACCTCCTACGAGCAGTACTTC | CASRTTSYEQYF
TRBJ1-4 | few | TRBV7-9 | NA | TGTGCCAGCAGCTTTAGGGGTGGCGGTGAAAAACTGTTTTTT | CASSFRGGGEKLFF
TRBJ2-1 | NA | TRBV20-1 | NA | TGCAGTGCTGAGGTGGTCGATGAGCAGTTCTTC | CSAEVVDEQFF
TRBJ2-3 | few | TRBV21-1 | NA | TGTGCCAGCAGGCGGAGTGCGACACTCGATACGCAGTATTTT | CASRRSATLDTQYF
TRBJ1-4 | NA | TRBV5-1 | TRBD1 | TGCGCCAGCAGCCCTGGGACAGGGGATAATGAAAAACTGTTTTTT | CASSPGTGDNEKLFF
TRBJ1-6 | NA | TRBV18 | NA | TGTGCCAGCTCACCGTTTGAGAATTCACCCCTCCACTTT | CASSPFENSPLHF
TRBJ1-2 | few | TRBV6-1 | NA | TGTGCCAGCAGTGAAATTGCTCCCGGTGATGGCTACACCTTC | CASSEIAPGDGYTF
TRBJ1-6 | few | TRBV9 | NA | TGTGCCAGCAGCATCAGTCCGACAGAGAATAATTCACCCCTCCACTTT | CASSISPTENNSPLHF
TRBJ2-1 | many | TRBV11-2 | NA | TGTGCCAGCAGCTTAGAGTCAGCCGAGAGTGAGCAGTTCTTC | CASSLESAESEQFF
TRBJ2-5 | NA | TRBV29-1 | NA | TGCTTCGCCCGAGGTGGGGGGGAGACCCAGTACTTC | CFARGGGETQYF
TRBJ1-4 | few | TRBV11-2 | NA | TGTGCCAGCAGCTTTTCGTTCCAGAGGGAGAAGGGAAAACTGTTTTTT | CASSFSFQREKGKLFF
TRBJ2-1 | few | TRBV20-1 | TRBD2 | TGCAGTGCTCCGAAAGCGGGGGGGCGCAATGAGCAGTTCTTC | CSAPKAGGRNEQFF
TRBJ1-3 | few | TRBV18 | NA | TGTGCCAGCTCACTACCAGGCCCATCTGGAAACACCATATATTTT | CASSLPGPSGNTIYF
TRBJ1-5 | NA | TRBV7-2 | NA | TGTGCCAGCAGCTCAGAGGGGCAGGGCAATCAGCCCCAGCATTTT | CASSSEGQGNQPQHF
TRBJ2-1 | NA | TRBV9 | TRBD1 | TGTGCCAGCAGCGGAGCCCAGGGGGAAGCTGGCAATGAGCAGTTCTTC | CASSGAQGEAGNEQFF
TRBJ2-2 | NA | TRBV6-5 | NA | TGTGCCAGCAAATTAGGGCTCTCGGGCACCGGGGAGCTGTTTTTT | CASKLGLSGTGELFF
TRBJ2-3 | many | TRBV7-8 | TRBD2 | TGTGCCAGCAGAGGGCGGGGGGGTACAGATACGCAGTATTTT | CASRGRGGTDTQYF
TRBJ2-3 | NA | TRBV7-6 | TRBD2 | TGTGCCAGCAGCACCTTAGCGGGAAGCACAGATACGCAGTATTTT | CASSTLAGSTDTQYF